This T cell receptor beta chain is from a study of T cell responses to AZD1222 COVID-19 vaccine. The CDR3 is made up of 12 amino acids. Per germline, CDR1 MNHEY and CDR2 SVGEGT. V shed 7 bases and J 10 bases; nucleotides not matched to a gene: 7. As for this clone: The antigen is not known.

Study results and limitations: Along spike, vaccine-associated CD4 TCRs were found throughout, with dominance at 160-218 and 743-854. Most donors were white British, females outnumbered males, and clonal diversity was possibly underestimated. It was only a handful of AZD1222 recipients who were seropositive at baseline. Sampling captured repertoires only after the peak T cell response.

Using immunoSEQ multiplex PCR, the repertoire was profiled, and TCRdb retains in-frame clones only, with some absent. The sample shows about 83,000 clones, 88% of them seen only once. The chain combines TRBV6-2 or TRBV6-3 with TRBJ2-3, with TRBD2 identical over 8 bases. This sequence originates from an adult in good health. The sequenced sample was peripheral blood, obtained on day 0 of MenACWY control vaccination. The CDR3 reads CASTPFSGAQYF. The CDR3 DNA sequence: TGTGCCAGCACCCCCTTTAGCGGGGCGCAGTATTTT.